These 11 T cell receptor beta chains were all obtained from the same sample, sequenced in a study of blood T cell repertoires in COVID-19. Produced via immunoSEQ multiplex PCR; TCRdb's table is partial and in-frame only. The sample records just under 85,000 clones, about 88% being singletons. The source material was peripheral blood. The source is a man older than 75 with active or convalescent COVID-19.

The CDR3 sequence: CASSPRQGGEAFF. Written as DNA, the CDR3 is TGTGCCAGCAGCCCCAGACAGGGTGGCGAAGCTTTCTTT. This chain uses TRBV3-1 (or the pseudogene TRBV3-2) with TRBJ1-1, with 7 bases aligning to TRBD1. With 4 bases clipped from V and 8 bases from J, the junction kept 7 bases outside the gene matches. The CDR3 spans 13 residues. CDR1 and CDR2 from the germline V gene are LGHDT and YNNKEL (reference sequence).

This chain uses TRBV7-9 with TRBJ1-4, with TRBD1 identical over 8 bases. This CDR3 contains 16 residues. The V and J ends lost 5 bases and 3 bases, in that order; junction bases with no gene match: 8. Looked up from germline, CDR1 is SEHNR and CDR2 is FQNEAQ (reference sequence). The CDR3 loop reads CASSRYDRGANEKLFF. The CDR3 DNA is TGTGCCAGCAGCCGGTACGACAGGGGAGCTAATGAAAAACTGTTTTTT. Variable domain in full (rest from reference TRBV7-9 and TRBJ1-4): DTGVSQNPRHKITKRGQNVTFRCDPISEHNRLYWYRQTLGQGPEFLTYFQNEAQLEKSRLLSDRFSAERPKGSFSTLEIQRTEQGDSAMYLCASSRYDRGANEKLFFGSGTQLSVL.

This clone was counted a few times. The chain has TRBV28 and TRBJ1-2; D call uncertain. The ends were cut back, 2 bases at V and 7 bases at J, with 8 bases in the middle. The CDR3 runs 12 residues. Germline assignment: CDR1 MDHEN and CDR2 SYDVKM. This CDR3 is CASSLTVGGYTF. The CDR3 DNA follows: TGTGCCAGCAGTTTAACCGTCGGTGGCTACACCTTC.

This chain uses TRBV19 with TRBJ1-4; D gene unclear. The V gene's germline CDR1 is LNHDA and CDR2 SQIVND (reference sequence). This CDR3 has 14 amino acids. V lost 9 bases and J 8 bases, leaving 19 bases between the germline ends. The CDR3 reads CASQRHGIFEKLFF. The DNA for the CDR3 is TGTGCCAGCCAGAGACATGGCATTTTCGAAAAACTGTTTTTT.

The rearrangement uses TRBV5-1 and TRBJ2-7, with a tentative D call TRBD1 (5 bases). The germline V gene has CDR1 SGHRS and CDR2 YFSETQ. This CDR3 spans 16 amino acids. With 0 bases removed from V and 7 bases from J, the gap between germline ends came to 20 bases. CDR3 DNA: TGCGCCAGCAGCTTGGACCCTGGGGCCCTATCAGGGGAGCAGTACGTC. It translates to CASSLDPGALSGEQYV.

The chain employs TRBV10-3 and TRBJ1-2; tentative D call: TRBD1 (5 bases). The CDR3 extends over 14 amino acids. Germline-derived CDR1 and CDR2 are ENHRY and SYGVKD. Trimming left V 6 bases short and J 1 base short, with 12 bases between. This CDR3 reads CAISLTGGNYGYTF. CDR3 DNA: TGTGCCATCAGCCTGACGGGGGGTAACTATGGCTACACCTTC.

This clone was counted between two and nine times. The chain carries TRBV7-8 and TRBJ1-3, with D tentatively TRBD1 (6 bases). With 0 bases removed from V and 4 bases from J, the gap between germline ends came to 13 bases. The CDR3 covers 16 residues. CDR1 and CDR2 (germline): SGHVS, FQNEAQ. In DNA, the CDR3 is TGTGCCAGCAGCTTAGCCCCCAGGACAGAAGGAAACACCATATATTTT. Encoded protein: CASSLAPRTEGNTIYF.

The chain joins TRBV6-1 to TRBJ2-2; D is uncertain. CDR3 length: 14 amino acids. Trimming took off 0 bases at V and 13 bases at J, with 15 bases between the two ends. Germline V CDR1 and CDR2: MNHNS, SASEGT. For the CDR3, the DNA is TGTGCCAGCAGTGAAGCGCGTCGCGGTATGGGGCTGTTTTTT. Its protein is CASSEARRGMGLFF.

V is TRBV23-1 and J is TRBJ1-6; D gene ambiguous. TRBV23-1 is given ORF status, its function remaining uncertain. V gave up 4 bases and J gave up 0 bases, with 13 bases separating them. The CDR3 contains 17 residues. The CDR3 reads CASSRVWASSYNSPLHF. CDR3 DNA: TGCGCCAGCAGTCGGGTCTGGGCGAGCTCCTATAATTCACCCCTCCACTTT.

The V gene is TRBV29-1, the J gene TRBJ2-2, with D tentatively TRBD1 (5 bases). This CDR3 has 13 residues. Trimming stripped 5 bases from V and 4 bases from J, with 11 bases between. Germline CDR1 reads SQVTM; CDR2 reads ANQGSEA. Here the CDR3 DNA reads TGCAGCGTTAAACAGGCGGCCACCGGGGAGCTGTTTTTT. Translation gives CSVKQAATGELFF.

The chain couples TRBV20-1 to TRBJ1-1; TRBD1 might be the D (5 bases). Germline-derived CDR1 and CDR2 are DFQATT and SNEGSKA (reference sequence). The CDR3 totals 15 residues. Trimming left V 3 bases short and J 5 bases short, with 19 bases between. Written as DNA, the CDR3 is TGCAGTGCTAGTGGGGACGGAGGGTTTAGGACTGAAGCTTTCTTT. Amino acid sequence: CSASGDGGFRTEAFF.